Shown below are 30 T cell receptor beta chains from a single sample sequenced in a study of shared clonotypes between healthy human individuals (dated by TCRdb to 2020 to 2022). Receptor amplification or capture employed the immunoSEQ multiplex PCR assay. TCRdb obtained this table from immuneACCESS and retained in-frame rearrangements with V and J assigned. These tables miss some clones; where compared with another copy, unresolved V genes account for less than half of the shortfall, and the remainder is unexplained. Recorded for this sample are about 1 million clones; around 78% of them occurred a single time. Approximately 0.52% of the sample is in the top ten clones. Sample: memory CD4+ T cells from PBMCs. The cell subset or site label on this specimen signifies: CD45RA-negative fraction. These TCRs come from a man younger than 35 in good health. Some clones in this sample may be carry-over from other donors' samples.

J is TRBJ2-1 and V is TRBV18; TRBD1 agrees at 8 bases. V gave up 4 bases and J gave up 3 bases; unmatched junction bases: 5. Per germline, CDR1 KGHSH and CDR2 LQKENI. CDR3 length equals 15 residues. The chain's CDR3 is CASSQQGGNYNEQFF. CDR3 DNA sequence: TGTGCCAGCTCACAACAGGGGGGAAACTACAATGAGCAGTTCTTC.

The V gene is TRBV29-1, the J gene TRBJ1-4, with TRBD1 matching over 8 bases. Per germline, CDR1 SQVTM and CDR2 ANQGSEA. Unmatched junction bases numbered 2, after V lost 3 bases and J lost 5 bases. The CDR3 is 13 amino acids. The CDR3 sequence is CSVETGENEKLFF. The CDR3 DNA reads TGCAGCGTTGAGACAGGGGAGAATGAAAAACTGTTTTTT.

This rearrangement joins TRBV28 to TRBJ2-7, with D possibly matching TRBD1 (5 bases). This CDR3 comprises 14 residues. Germline CDR1 reads MDHEN; CDR2 reads SYDVKM. The V and J ends lost 5 bases and 4 bases respectively, with 15 bases between them. CDR3 protein: CASSLRQFLYEQYF. CDR3 sequence (DNA): TGTGCCAGCAGTCTCCGACAGTTCTTGTACGAGCAGTACTTC. The full variable domain, with the rest looked up from reference TRBV28 and TRBJ2-7, is DVKVTQSSRYLVKRTGEKVFLECVQDMDHENMFWYRQDPGLGLRLIYFSYDVKMKEKGDIPEGYSVSREKKERFSLILESASTNQTSMYLCASSLRQFLYEQYFGPGTRLTVT.

The rearrangement joins TRBV6-5 to TRBJ1-2; TRBD1 aligns across 9 bases. Germline loops: CDR1 MNHEY, CDR2 SVGAGI. The CDR3 runs 14 residues. Trimming at V came to 8 bases and at J to 7 bases, leaving 11 bases not matched to a gene. In DNA, the CDR3 is TGTGCCAGCGGGGCCGGGACAGGGAGAAGTGGCTACACCTTC. This gives the protein CASGAGTGRSGYTF.

The CDR3 sequence: CASSLLRLLNEQFF. CDR3 in DNA: TGTGCCAGCAGTTTACTTCGACTATTGAATGAGCAGTTCTTC. The J gene is TRBJ2-1, the V gene TRBV27; TRBD2 is a possible D gene (5 bases). V was trimmed by 2 bases and J by 7 bases, leaving 12 bases between them. Germline CDR1 is MNHEY and CDR2 is SMNVEV (reference sequence). The CDR3 covers 14 residues.

V and J are TRBV4-2 and TRBJ2-1; the D is unclear. The CDR3 extends over 16 amino acids. V lost 5 bases and J lost 5, with 19 bases in between. Germline V CDR1 and CDR2: LGHNA, YNFKEQ. The DNA of the CDR3 is TGTGCCAGCAGCTATGAGACCGGGCTGAACAACAATGAGCAGTTCTTC. It yields the protein CASSYETGLNNNEQFF.

The V gene is TRBV5-1, the J gene TRBJ2-7; D is unresolved. Germline loops: CDR1 SGHRS, CDR2 YFSETQ. This CDR3 contains 12 residues. The ends were cut back, 2 bases at V and 0 bases at J, with 3 bases in the middle. CDR3 in amino acids: CASSFGSYEQYF. The CDR3 DNA reads TGCGCCAGCAGCTTTGGCTCCTACGAGCAGTACTTC.

This clone was observed a few times. V and J are TRBV28 and TRBJ1-2; D not certain. From germline, CDR1 is MDHEN and CDR2 SYDVKM. CDR3 length equals 12 residues. The V gene lost 7 bases and the J gene lost 6 bases, with 12 bases spanning the gap. CDR3 sequence: CASNPGGDGYTF. The CDR3 region has the DNA TGTGCCAGCAACCCCGGAGGAGATGGCTACACCTTC.

The chain links TRBV19 to TRBJ2-7, with D possibly matching TRBD2 (5 bases). CDR3 length: 17 residues. Trimming pared 5 bases from V and 3 bases from J, leaving 23 bases between. In germline, CDR1 is LNHDA, CDR2 SQIVND (reference sequence). DNA for the CDR3: TGTGCCAGTAGTCAATATGGCGCACCCCAAGAGGGCTACGAGCAGTACTTC. It translates to CASSQYGAPQEGYEQYF.

There are a few counts of this clone. The gene calls are TRBV7-9 and TRBJ2-2; the D gene could be TRBD1 or TRBD2 (5 bases each). Trimming took 6 bases from V and 0 from J, leaving 8 bases between them. Germline CDR1 reads SEHNR; CDR2 reads FQNEAQ (reference sequence). The CDR3 extends over 14 amino acids. CDR3 nucleotide sequence: TGTGCCAGCAGACAGGACTCGAACACCGGGGAGCTGTTTTTT. It codes for CASRQDSNTGELFF.

As for this clone: Other DNA sequences in this sample translate to the same CDR3. J is TRBJ2-7 and V is TRBV5-1; D is ambiguous. The V gene lost 0 bases and the J gene lost 3 bases, with 7 bases spanning the gap. This CDR3 has 13 residues. Per the germline V gene, CDR1 is SGHRS and CDR2 is YFSETQ. The chain's CDR3 is CASSLGQSYEQYF. The CDR3 DNA follows: TGCGCCAGCAGCTTGGGACAAAGCTACGAGCAGTACTTC. Complete variable domain (other parts from reference TRBV5-1 and TRBJ2-7): KAGVTQTPRYLIKTRGQQVTLSCSPISGHRSVSWYQQTPGQGLQFLFEYFSETQRNKGNFPGRFSGRQFSNSRSEMNVSTLELGDSALYLCASSLGQSYEQYFGPGTRLTVT.

This clone has just a few counts. This sequence joins TRBV30 and TRBJ1-2; D is ambiguous. Trimming stripped 4 bases from V and 8 bases from J, with 11 bases between. CDR1 GTSNPN and CDR2 SVGIG come from the germline V gene (reference sequence). This CDR3 contains 11 residues. The CDR3 nucleotides are TGTGCCTGGACAAGGGTCCGAGGCTACACCTTC. As protein: CAWTRVRGYTF.

The V gene is TRBV11-2, the J gene TRBJ2-3; TRBD2 aligns across 13 bases. The germline V gene has CDR1 SGHAT and CDR2 FQNNGV. The ends lost 4 bases at V and 4 bases at J; junction bases unmatched: 8. This CDR3 comprises 17 residues. This chain's CDR3 is CASSSLAGGPPADTQYF. The CDR3 DNA sequence: TGTGCCAGCAGCTCACTAGCGGGAGGGCCCCCGGCAGATACGCAGTATTTT.

The rearrangement links TRBV27 to TRBJ1-4, with 9 bases that match TRBD1. V was pared by 5 bases and J by 8 bases, with 6 bases of the junction left unmatched. Germline CDR1 is MNHEY and CDR2 is SMNVEV (reference sequence). This CDR3 region has 14 residues. CDR3 sequence reads: CASSVGTGYEKLFF. CDR3 sequence (DNA): TGTGCCAGCAGTGTCGGGACAGGGTACGAAAAACTGTTTTTT.

About this clone itself: The sample carries other DNA sequences with the same CDR3. The genes are TRBV10-3 and TRBJ1-1; D is unclear. Germline values: CDR1 ENHRY, CDR2 SYGVKD. CDR3 size: 13 residues. The V end was cut by 3 bases, the J end by 1 base, with 6 bases between. The CDR3 spells CAISETGNTEAFF. The CDR3 coding sequence is TGTGCCATCAGTGAAACGGGGAACACTGAAGCTTTCTTT.

The chain uses TRBV5-1 and TRBJ2-1, with TRBD2 identical over 7 bases. Germline V lookup: CDR1 SGHRS, CDR2 YFSETQ. There are 14 residues in the CDR3. The ends lost 1 base at V and 8 bases at J; junction bases unmatched: 6. The CDR3 protein is CASSLPSGRDEQFF. CDR3 in DNA: TGCGCCAGCAGCTTGCCTAGCGGTCGTGATGAGCAGTTCTTC.

This chain links TRBV9 with TRBJ2-7; D is undetermined. Germline CDR1 and CDR2: SGDLS and YYNGEE. V was cut by 1 base and J by 6 bases, with 14 bases left in between. This CDR3 is built from 14 residues. For the CDR3, the DNA is TGTGCCAGCAGCGTAAACCCACTCACGGGCGAGCAGTACTTC. This gives the protein CASSVNPLTGEQYF.

This clone has a handful of counts. The chain joins TRBV28 to TRBJ1-2; 10 bases align to TRBD1. The CDR3 length is 15 residues. Trimming took 6 bases from V and 4 from J; bases not matched to a gene: 8. Germline lookup yields CDR1 MDHEN and CDR2 SYDVKM. The CDR3 DNA follows: TGTGCCAGCAGGACCGGGACAGGGGTAGGCTATGGCTACACCTTC. Its protein is CASRTGTGVGYGYTF.

This chain links TRBV2 with TRBJ2-2; D gene ambiguous. This CDR3 is 12 amino acids long. Looked up from germline, CDR1 is SNHLY and CDR2 is FYNNEI. Trimming shortened V by 6 bases and J by 7 bases, and 9 bases separated the two germline ends. DNA for the CDR3: TGTGCCAGCAGGGGCTTGGACGGGGAGCTGTTTTTT. This translates into CASRGLDGELFF.

The chain carries TRBV19 and TRBJ2-7; 10 nucleotides align to TRBD2. The V gene's germline CDR1 is LNHDA and CDR2 SQIVND (reference sequence). The J segment lost 2 bases and the V segment lost 6 bases, leaving 7 bases of the junction unmatched. The CDR3 is 15 residues long. The CDR3 protein is CASSTSGRVAYEQYF. The CDR3 nucleotides read TGTGCCAGTAGCACCAGCGGGAGGGTGGCCTACGAGCAGTACTTC.

The V call is TRBV15, the J call TRBJ2-2; TRBD1 aligns across 7 bases. V lost 0 bases, J lost 5 bases, and 6 bases stayed unmatched. The CDR3 consists of 16 residues. CDR1 is LNHNV and CDR2 is YYDKDF in the germline V gene (reference sequence). CDR3: CATSRDGVRGTGELFF. The CDR3 nucleotides are TGTGCCACCAGCAGAGATGGTGTCAGGGGGACCGGGGAGCTGTTTTTT.

The V call is TRBV9, the J call TRBJ2-7; D is unresolved. The CDR3 is 14 amino acids. The germline V gene has CDR1 SGDLS and CDR2 YYNGEE. V was pared by 5 bases and J by 1 base, with 13 bases between. CDR3 region: CASSRVATSYEQYF. The CDR3 DNA is TGTGCCAGCAGTAGGGTGGCGACTTCCTACGAGCAGTACTTC.

V usage is TRBV25-1 and J usage is TRBJ2-3; D may be TRBD2 (7 bases). The germline V gene has CDR1 MGHDK and CDR2 SYGVNS. This CDR3 is 15 amino acids long. V was shortened by 2 bases and J by 1 base, with 10 bases between the two germline ends. Here the CDR3 reads CASSEGGAGTDTQYF. CDR3 sequence (DNA): TGTGCCAGCAGTGAAGGGGGGGCGGGCACAGATACGCAGTATTTT.

This clone occurred a few times. The chain combines TRBV6-1 with TRBJ2-6; no clear D gene. V lost 4 bases and J 5 bases, leaving 18 bases between the germline ends. CDR1 and CDR2 (germline): MNHNS, SASEGT. The CDR3 sequence is 17 residues long. The CDR3 region is CASSGMWEQSRANVLTF. The DNA of the CDR3 is TGTGCCAGCAGTGGGATGTGGGAACAAAGTCGGGCCAACGTCCTGACTTTC.

V gene TRBV7-8 combines with J gene TRBJ2-6; 10 nucleotides agree with TRBD1. Germline CDR1 and CDR2: SGHVS and FQNEAQ. After removal of 1 base from V and 1 base from J, the junction contained 1 base not matched to a gene. The CDR3 extends over 17 amino acids. CDR3 sequence: CASSLGDRGSGANVLTF. In nucleotides, the CDR3 is TGTGCCAGCAGCTTAGGGGACAGGGGTTCTGGGGCCAACGTCCTGACTTTC.

The chain combines TRBV6-1 with TRBJ1-3; D is unclear. The CDR3 consists of 15 residues. Germline assignment: CDR1 MNHNS and CDR2 SASEGT. V gave up 8 bases and J gave up 0 bases, with 14 bases separating them. The CDR3 loop is CASSRVFSSGNTIYF. CDR3 nucleotides: TGTGCCAGCTCCCGGGTATTTTCCTCTGGAAACACCATATATTTT.

This clone was picked up many times. The rearrangement links TRBV28 to TRBJ1-1, with TRBD1 matching over 7 bases. The CDR3 is 15 amino acids. V was pared by 6 bases and J by 2 bases, with 9 bases of the junction left unmatched. Germline CDR1 reads MDHEN; CDR2 reads SYDVKM. This chain's CDR3 is CASSLWDRINTEAFF. CDR3 DNA: TGTGCCAGCAGCCTCTGGGACAGAATAAACACTGAAGCTTTCTTT.

The chain carries TRBV11-2 and TRBJ2-7; possibly TRBD1 for D (5 bases). Germline lookup yields CDR1 SGHAT and CDR2 FQNNGV. Trimming pared 5 bases from V and 1 base from J, leaving 15 bases between. CDR3 size: 15 residues. The CDR3 DNA is TGTGCCAGCAGCCCCCGGCGCAGACAGTCCTACGAGCAGTACTTC. Protein product: CASSPRRRQSYEQYF. The variable domain in full, completed from reference TRBV11-2 and TRBJ2-7, reads EAGVAQSPRYKIIEKRQSVAFWCNPISGHATLYWYQQILGQGPKLLIQFQNNGVVDDSQLPKDRFSAERLKGVDSTLKIQPAKLEDSAVYLCASSPRRRQSYEQYFGPGTRLTVT.

The chain joins TRBV5-1 to TRBJ1-1, with a weak D call TRBD1 (5 bases). V was cut by 4 bases and J by 1 base, with 11 bases left in between. There are 14 residues in the CDR3. In germline, CDR1 is SGHRS, CDR2 YFSETQ. CDR3 in amino acids: CASSPPTGNTEAFF. CDR3 DNA: TGCGCCAGCAGCCCACCTACAGGGAACACTGAAGCTTTCTTT.

The chain links TRBV29-1 to TRBJ2-1; 8 nucleotides align to TRBD2. The CDR3 has 12 residues. Trimming at V came to 8 bases and at J to 7 bases, leaving 7 bases not matched to a gene. Per the germline V gene, CDR1 is SQVTM and CDR2 is ANQGSEA. The CDR3 spells CSITSGRNEQFF. CDR3 in DNA: TGCAGCATAACTAGCGGTAGGAATGAGCAGTTCTTC.